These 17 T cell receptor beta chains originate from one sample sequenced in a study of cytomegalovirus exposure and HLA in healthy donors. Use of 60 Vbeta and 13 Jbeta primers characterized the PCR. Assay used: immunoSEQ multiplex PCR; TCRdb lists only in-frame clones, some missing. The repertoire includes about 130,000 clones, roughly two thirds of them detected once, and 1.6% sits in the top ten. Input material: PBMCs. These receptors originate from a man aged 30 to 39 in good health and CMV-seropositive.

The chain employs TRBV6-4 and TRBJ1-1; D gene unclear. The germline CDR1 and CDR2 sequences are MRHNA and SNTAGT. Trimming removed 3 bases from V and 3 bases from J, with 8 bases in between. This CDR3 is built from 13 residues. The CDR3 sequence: CASSESQYTEAFF. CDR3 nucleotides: TGTGCCAGCAGTGAATCGCAGTACACTGAAGCTTTCTTT.

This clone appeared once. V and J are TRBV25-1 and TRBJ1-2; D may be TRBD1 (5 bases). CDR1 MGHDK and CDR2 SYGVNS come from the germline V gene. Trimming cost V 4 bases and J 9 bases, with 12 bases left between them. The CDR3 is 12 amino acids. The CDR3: CASSGSWGRYTF. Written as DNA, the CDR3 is TGTGCCAGCAGTGGGTCGTGGGGCCGCTACACCTTC.

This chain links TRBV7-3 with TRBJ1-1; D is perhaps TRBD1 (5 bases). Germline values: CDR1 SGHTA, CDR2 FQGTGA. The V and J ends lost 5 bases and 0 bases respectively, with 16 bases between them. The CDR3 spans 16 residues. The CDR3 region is CASSASRQRLNTEAFF. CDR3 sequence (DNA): TGTGCCAGCAGCGCAAGCCGACAGAGGCTGAACACTGAAGCTTTCTTT.

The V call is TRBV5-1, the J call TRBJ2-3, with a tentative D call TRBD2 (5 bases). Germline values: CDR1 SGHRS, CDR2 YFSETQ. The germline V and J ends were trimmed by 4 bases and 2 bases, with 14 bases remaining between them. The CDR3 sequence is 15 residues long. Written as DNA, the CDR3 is TGCGCCAGCAGCCGGCCGCAGCGGTCCACAGATACGCAGTATTTT. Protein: CASSRPQRSTDTQYF.

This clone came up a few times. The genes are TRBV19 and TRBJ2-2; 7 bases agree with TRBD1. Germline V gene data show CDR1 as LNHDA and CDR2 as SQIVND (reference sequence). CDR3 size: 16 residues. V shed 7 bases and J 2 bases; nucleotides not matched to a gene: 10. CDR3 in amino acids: CASTRQGNTNTGELFF. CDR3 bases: TGTGCCAGTACCCGACAGGGAAATACCAACACCGGGGAGCTGTTTTTT.

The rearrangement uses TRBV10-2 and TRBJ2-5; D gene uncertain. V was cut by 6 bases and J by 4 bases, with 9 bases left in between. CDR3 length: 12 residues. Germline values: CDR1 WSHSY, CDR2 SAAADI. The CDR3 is CASSSSGETQYF. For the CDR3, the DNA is TGCGCCAGCAGCTCTTCCGGAGAGACCCAGTACTTC.

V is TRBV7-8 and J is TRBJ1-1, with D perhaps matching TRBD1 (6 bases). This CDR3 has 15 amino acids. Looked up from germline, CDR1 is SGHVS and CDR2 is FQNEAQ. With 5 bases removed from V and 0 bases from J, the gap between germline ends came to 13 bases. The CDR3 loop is CASSAYRVMNTEAFF. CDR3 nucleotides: TGTGCCAGCAGCGCTTACAGGGTTATGAACACTGAAGCTTTCTTT.

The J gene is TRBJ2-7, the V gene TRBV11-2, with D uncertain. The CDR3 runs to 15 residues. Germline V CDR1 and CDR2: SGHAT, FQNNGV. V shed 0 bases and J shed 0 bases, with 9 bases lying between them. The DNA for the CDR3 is TGTGCCAGCAGCTTAGATCGTTACTCCTCCTACGAGCAGTACTTC. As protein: CASSLDRYSSYEQYF.

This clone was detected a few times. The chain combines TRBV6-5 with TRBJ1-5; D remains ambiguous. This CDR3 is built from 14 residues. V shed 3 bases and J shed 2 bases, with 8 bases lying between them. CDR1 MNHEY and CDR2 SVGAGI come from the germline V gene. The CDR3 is CASSYSQGNQPQHF. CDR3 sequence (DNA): TGTGCCAGCAGTTATTCCCAGGGCAATCAGCCCCAGCATTTT.

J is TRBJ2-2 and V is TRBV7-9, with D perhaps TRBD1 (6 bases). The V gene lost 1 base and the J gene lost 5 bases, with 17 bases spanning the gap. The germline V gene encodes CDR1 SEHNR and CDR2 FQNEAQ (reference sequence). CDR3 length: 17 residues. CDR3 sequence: CASSLVQGQGTTGELFF. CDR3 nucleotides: TGTGCCAGCAGCTTAGTCCAGGGCCAGGGGACGACCGGGGAGCTGTTTTTT.

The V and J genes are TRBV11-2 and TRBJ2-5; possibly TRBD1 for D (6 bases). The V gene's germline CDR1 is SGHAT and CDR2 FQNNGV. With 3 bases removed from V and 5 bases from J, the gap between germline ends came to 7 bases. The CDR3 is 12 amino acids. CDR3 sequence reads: CASSLQGETQYF. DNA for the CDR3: TGTGCCAGCAGCTTGCAGGGGGAGACCCAGTACTTC.

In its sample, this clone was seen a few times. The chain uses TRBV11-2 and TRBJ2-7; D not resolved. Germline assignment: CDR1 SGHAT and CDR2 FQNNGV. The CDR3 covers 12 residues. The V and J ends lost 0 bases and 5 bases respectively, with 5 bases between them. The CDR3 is CASSLDSHEQYF. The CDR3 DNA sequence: TGTGCCAGCAGCTTAGACAGTCACGAGCAGTACTTC.

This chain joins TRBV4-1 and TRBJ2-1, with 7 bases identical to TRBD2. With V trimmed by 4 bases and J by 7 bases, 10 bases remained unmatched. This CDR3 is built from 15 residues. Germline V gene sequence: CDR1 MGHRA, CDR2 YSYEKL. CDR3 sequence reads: CASSRSPGEGNEQFF. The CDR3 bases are TGCGCCAGCAGCCGTTCCCCTGGGGAGGGGAATGAGCAGTTCTTC.

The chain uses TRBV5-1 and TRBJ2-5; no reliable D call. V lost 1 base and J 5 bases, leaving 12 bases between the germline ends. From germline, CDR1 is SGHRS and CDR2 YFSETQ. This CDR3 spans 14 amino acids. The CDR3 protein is CASSLYAVGETQYF. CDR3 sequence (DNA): TGCGCCAGCAGCTTGTACGCAGTCGGGGAGACCCAGTACTTC.

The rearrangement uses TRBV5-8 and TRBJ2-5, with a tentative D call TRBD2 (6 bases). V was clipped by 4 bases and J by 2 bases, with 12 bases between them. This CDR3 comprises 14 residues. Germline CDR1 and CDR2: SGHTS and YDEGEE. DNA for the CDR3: TGTGCCAGCAGCAGAACGGGACTTCAAGAGACCCAGTACTTC. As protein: CASSRTGLQETQYF.

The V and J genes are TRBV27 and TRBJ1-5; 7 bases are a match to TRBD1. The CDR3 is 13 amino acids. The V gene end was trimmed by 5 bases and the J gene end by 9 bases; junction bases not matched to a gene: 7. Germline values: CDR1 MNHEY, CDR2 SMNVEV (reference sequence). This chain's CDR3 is CASSVQGRRPQHF. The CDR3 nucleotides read TGTGCCAGCAGTGTACAGGGGCGCCGGCCCCAGCATTTT.

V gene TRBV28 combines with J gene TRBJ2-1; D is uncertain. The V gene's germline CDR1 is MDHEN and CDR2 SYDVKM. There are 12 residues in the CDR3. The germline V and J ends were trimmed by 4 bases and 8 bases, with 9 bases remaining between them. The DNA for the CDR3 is TGTGCCAGCAGTTATCTAGTGTATGAGCAGTTCTTC. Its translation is CASSYLVYEQFF.